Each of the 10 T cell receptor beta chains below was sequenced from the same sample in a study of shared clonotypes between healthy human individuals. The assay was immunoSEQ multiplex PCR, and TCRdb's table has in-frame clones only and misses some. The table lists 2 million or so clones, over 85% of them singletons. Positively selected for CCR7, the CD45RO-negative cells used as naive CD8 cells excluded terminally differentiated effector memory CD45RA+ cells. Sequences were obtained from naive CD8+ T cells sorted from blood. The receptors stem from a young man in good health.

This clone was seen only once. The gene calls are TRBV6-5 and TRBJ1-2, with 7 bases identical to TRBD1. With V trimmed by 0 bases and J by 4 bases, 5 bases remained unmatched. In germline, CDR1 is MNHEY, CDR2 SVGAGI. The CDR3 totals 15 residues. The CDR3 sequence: CASSYSEGQPYGYTF. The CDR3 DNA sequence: TGTGCCAGCAGTTACTCCGAGGGACAGCCCTATGGCTACACCTTC.

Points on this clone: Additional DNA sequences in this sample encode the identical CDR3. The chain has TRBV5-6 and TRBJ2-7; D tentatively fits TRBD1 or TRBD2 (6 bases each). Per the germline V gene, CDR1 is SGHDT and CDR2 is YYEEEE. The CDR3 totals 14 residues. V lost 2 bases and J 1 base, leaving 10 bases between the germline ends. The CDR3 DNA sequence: TGTGCCAGCAGCTTAGGGGGGCTTTCCTACGAGCAGTACTTC. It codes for CASSLGGLSYEQYF.

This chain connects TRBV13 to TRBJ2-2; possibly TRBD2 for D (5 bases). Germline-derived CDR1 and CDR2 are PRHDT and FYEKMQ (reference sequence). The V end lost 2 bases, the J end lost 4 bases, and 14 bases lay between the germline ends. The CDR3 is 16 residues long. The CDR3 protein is CASSLLAGLPTGELFF. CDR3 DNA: TGTGCCAGCAGCTTACTTGCGGGCTTACCCACCGGGGAGCTGTTTTTT.

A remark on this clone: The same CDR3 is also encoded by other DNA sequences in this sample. The CDR3 nucleotides read TGTGCCAGCAGTTTAAGCGGGATAACCTACAATGAGCAGTTCTTC. It is translated as CASSLSGITYNEQFF. The chain links TRBV2 to TRBJ2-1; 7 nucleotides match TRBD2. Germline CDR1 reads SNHLY; CDR2 reads FYNNEI. After removal of 5 bases from V and 2 bases from J, the junction contained 6 bases not matched to a gene. The CDR3 contains 15 residues.

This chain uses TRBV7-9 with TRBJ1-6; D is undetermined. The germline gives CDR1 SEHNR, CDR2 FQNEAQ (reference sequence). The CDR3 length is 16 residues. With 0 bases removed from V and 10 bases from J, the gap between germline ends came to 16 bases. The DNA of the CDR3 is TGTGCCAGCAGCTTAGCCGCGGGGTTTGAGGAATCACCCCTCCACTTT. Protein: CASSLAAGFEESPLHF.

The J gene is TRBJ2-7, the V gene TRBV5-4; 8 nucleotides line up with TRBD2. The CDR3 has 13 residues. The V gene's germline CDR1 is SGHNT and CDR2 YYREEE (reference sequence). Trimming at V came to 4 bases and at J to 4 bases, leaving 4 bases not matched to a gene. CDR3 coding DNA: TGTGCCAGCAGCGAAAGCGGGAGATACGAGCAGTACTTC. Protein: CASSESGRYEQYF.

DNA of the CDR3: TGCGCCAGCAGCCAAGAGGTGGGCGCTGGACCGAGGGAGCAGTACTTC. It translates to CASSQEVGAGPREQYF. The chain joins TRBV4-1 to TRBJ2-7; D gene unclear. Germline V gene lookup returns CDR1 MGHRA and CDR2 YSYEKL. The CDR3 totals 16 residues. The ends were cut back, 0 bases at V and 7 bases at J, with 19 bases in the middle.

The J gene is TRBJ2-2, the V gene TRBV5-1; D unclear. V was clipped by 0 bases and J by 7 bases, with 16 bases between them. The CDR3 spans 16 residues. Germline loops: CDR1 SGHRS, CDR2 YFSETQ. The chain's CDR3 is CASSLGRSTVGGELFF. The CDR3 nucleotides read TGCGCCAGCAGCTTGGGCCGCTCCACGGTGGGCGGGGAGCTGTTTTTT. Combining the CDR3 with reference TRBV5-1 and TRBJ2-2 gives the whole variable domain KAGVTQTPRYLIKTRGQQVTLSCSPISGHRSVSWYQQTPGQGLQFLFEYFSETQRNKGNFPGRFSGRQFSNSRSEMNVSTLELGDSALYLCASSLGRSTVGGELFFGEGSRLTVL.

The CDR3 is CAISESTVSNQPQHF. The CDR3 DNA follows: TGTGCCATCAGTGAGTCAACAGTTAGCAATCAGCCCCAGCATTTT. This chain joins TRBV10-3 and TRBJ1-5; D is unclear. The ends were cut back, 0 bases at V and 0 bases at J, with 6 bases in the middle. The CDR3 spans 15 residues. Germline V lookup: CDR1 ENHRY, CDR2 SYGVKD.

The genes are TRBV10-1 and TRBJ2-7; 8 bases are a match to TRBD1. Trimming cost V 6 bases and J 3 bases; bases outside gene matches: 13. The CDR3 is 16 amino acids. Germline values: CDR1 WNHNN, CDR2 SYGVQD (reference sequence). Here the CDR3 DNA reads TGCGCCAGCAGACCAAACAGGGGGATGGGCCGCTACGAGCAGTACTTC. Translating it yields CASRPNRGMGRYEQYF.